This T cell receptor beta chain originates from a study of blood T cell repertoires in COVID-19. The protocol was immunoSEQ multiplex PCR, while the TCRdb copy is restricted to in-frame clones and leaves out a portion. The profile covers 150,000 to 200,000 clones, with around 86% appearing a single time and approximately 6.7% taken by the ten largest. This sequence was found in a man aged 35 to 55 with acute or convalescent COVID-19. Source material: peripheral blood.

The CDR3 protein is CASSPGAIVSPLHF. The CDR3 DNA is TGTGCCAGCTCACCGGGGGCCATAGTTTCACCCCTCCACTTT. The chain joins TRBV18 to TRBJ1-6, with D maybe TRBD1 (6 bases). V lost 3 bases and J 9 bases, leaving 12 bases between the germline ends. CDR1 and CDR2 from the germline V gene are KGHSH and LQKENI. The CDR3 covers 14 residues.